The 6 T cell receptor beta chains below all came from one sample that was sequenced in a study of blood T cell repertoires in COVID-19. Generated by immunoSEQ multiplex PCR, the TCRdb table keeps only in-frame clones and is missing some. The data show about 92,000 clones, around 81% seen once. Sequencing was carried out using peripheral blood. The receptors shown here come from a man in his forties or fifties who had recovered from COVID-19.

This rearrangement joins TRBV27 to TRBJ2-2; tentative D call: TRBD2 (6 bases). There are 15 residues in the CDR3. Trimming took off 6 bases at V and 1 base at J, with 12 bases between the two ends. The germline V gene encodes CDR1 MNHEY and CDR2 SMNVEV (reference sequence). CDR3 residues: CASRPRDLNTGELFF. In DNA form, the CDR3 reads TGTGCCAGCAGACCCCGGGACTTGAACACCGGGGAGCTGTTTTTT.

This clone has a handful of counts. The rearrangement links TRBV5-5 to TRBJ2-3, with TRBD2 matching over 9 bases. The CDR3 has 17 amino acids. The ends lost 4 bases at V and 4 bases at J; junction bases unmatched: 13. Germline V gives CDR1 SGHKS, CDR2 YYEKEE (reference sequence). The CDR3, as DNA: TGTGCCAGCAGCATCACTCTAGCGGGGCGAGGTTCAGATACGCAGTATTTT. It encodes CASSITLAGRGSDTQYF. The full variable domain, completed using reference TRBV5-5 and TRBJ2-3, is DAGVTQSPTHLIKTRGQQVTLRCSPISGHKSVSWYQQVLGQGPQFIFQYYEKEERGRGNFPDRFSARQFPNYSSELNVNALLLGDSALYLCASSITLAGRGSDTQYFGPGTRLTVL.

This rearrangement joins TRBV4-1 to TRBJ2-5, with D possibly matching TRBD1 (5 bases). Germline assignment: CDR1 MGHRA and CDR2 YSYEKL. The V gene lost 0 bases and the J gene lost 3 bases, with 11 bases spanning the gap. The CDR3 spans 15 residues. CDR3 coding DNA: TGCGCCAGCAGCCAAGATCCTGGCAGGGAAGAGACCCAGTACTTC. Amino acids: CASSQDPGREETQYF.

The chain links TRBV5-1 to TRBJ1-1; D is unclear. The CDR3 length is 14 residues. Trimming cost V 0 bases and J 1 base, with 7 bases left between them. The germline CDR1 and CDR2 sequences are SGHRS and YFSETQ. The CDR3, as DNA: TGCGCCAGCAGCTTGGATCCACAGAACACTGAAGCTTTCTTT. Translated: CASSLDPQNTEAFF.

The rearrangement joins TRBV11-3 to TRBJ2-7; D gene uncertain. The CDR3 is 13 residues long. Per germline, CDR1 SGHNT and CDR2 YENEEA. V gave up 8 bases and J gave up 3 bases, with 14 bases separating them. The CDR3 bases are TGTGCCAGCTCCCAGGCCCACCGCTACGAGCAGTACTTC. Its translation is CASSQAHRYEQYF. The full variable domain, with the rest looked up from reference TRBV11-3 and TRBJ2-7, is EAGVVQSPRYKIIEKKQPVAFWCNPISGHNTLYWYLQNLGQGPELLIRYENEEAVDDSQLPKDRFSAERLKGVDSTLKIQPAELGDSAVYLCASSQAHRYEQYFGPGTRLTVT.

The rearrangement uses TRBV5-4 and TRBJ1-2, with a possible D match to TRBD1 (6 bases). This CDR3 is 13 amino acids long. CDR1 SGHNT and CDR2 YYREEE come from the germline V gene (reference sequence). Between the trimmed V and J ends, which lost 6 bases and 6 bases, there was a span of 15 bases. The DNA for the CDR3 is TGTGCCAGCAAGGTGGGGGCAACACATGGCTACACCTTC. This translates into CASKVGATHGYTF. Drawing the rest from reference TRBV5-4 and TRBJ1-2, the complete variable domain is ETGVTQSPTHLIKTRGQQVTLRCSSQSGHNTVSWYQQALGQGPQFIFQYYREEENGRGNFPPRFSGLQFPNYSSELNVNALELDDSALYLCASKVGATHGYTFGSGTRLTVV.